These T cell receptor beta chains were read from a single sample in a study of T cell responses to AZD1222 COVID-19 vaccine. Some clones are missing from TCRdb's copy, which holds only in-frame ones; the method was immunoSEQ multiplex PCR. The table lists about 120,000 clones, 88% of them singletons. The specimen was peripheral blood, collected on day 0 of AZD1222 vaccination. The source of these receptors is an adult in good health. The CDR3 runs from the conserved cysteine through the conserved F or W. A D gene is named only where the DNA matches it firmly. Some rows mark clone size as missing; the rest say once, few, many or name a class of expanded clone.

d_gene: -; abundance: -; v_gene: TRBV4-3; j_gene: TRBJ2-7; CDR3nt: TGCGCCAGCAGCCAAGTAGGAGGGGCGGGGCGTTCCTACGAGCAGTACTTC; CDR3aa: CASSQVGGAGRSYEQYF
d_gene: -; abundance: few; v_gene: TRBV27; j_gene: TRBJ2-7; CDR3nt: TGTGCCAGCAGTTTAGGGCTGGGCGGCCACTCCTACGAGCAGTACTTC; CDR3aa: CASSLGLGGHSYEQYF
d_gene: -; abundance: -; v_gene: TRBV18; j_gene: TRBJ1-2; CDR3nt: TGTGCCAGCTCACCACTGAGGGAGGGCTATGGCTACACCTTC; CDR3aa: CASSPLREGYGYTF
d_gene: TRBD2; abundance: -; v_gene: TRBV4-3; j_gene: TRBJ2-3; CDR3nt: TGCGCCAGCAGCCGAATGGCCGGGACTAGCCTCACAGATACGCAGTATTTT; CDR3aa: CASSRMAGTSLTDTQYF
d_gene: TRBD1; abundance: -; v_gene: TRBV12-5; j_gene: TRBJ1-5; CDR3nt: TGTGCTAGTGGGGGGACAGTTAGCAATCAGCCCCAGCATTTT; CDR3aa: CASGGTVSNQPQHF
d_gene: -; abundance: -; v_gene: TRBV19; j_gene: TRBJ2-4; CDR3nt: TGTGCCAGTAGTATAGGACAGGCCAAAAACATTCAGTACTTC; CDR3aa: CASSIGQAKNIQYF
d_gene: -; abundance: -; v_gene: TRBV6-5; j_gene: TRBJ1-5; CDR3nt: TGTGCCAGCAGTTACGGTCGGGGTCAGCCCCAGCATTTT; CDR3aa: CASSYGRGQPQHF
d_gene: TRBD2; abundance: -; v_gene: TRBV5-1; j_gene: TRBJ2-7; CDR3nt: TGCGCCAGCAGCTCGGGACTAGCGGGGGGGCCCATCCACTACGAGCAGTACTTC; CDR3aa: CASSSGLAGGPIHYEQYF
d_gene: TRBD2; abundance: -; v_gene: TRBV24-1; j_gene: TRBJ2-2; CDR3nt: TGTGCCACCAGTGAGGCGGGACTAGCGGGGGGAACCACCGGGGAGCTGTTTTTT; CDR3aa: CATSEAGLAGGTTGELFF
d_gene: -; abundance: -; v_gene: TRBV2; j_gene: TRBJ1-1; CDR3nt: TGTGCCAGCAGTGGGGCCGGAGGTTTCACTGAAGCTTTCTTT; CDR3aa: CASSGAGGFTEAFF
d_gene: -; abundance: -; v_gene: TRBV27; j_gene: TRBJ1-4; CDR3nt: TGTGCCAGCAGAAAGGGTAGAGCTAATGAAAAACTGTTTTTT; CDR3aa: CASRKGRANEKLFF
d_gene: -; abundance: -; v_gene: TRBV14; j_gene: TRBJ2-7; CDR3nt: TGTGCCAGCAGCCAAGAGATATGGACCTACGAGCAGTACTTC; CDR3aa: CASSQEIWTYEQYF
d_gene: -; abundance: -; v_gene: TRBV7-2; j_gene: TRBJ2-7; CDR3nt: TGTGCCAGCAGCTTAGGGGCCACCAAGAATTCCTACGAGCAGTACTTC; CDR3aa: CASSLGATKNSYEQYF
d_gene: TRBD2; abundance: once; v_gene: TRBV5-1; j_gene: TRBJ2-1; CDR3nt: TGCGCCAGCACGGTAGCGGGGTCCTACAATGAGCAGTTCTTC; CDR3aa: CASTVAGSYNEQFF
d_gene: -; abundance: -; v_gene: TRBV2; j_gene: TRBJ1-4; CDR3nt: TGTGCCAGCAGTGAACTTCGAGGGAATAATGAAAAACTGTTTTTT; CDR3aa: CASSELRGNNEKLFF
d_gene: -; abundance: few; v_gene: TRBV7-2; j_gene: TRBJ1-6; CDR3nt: TGTGCCAGCAGCTACGCCGGTGGCCTAGGGGCACCCCTCCACTTT; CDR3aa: CASSYAGGLGAPLHF
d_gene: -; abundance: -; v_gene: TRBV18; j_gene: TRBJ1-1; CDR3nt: TGTGCCAGCTCAACAAGCGGAGCTGTGAACACTGAAGCTTTCTTT; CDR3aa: CASSTSGAVNTEAFF
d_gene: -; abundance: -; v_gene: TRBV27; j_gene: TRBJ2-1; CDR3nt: TGTGCCAGCACCAGAAGTTGGTCGTCCTACAATGAGCAGTTCTTC; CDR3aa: CASTRSWSSYNEQFF
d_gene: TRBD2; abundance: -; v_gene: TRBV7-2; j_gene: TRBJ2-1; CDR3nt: TGTGCCAGCAGCGGTGGACTAGCCCTGGACGTCGCCTACAATGAGCAGTTCTTC; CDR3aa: CASSGGLALDVAYNEQFF
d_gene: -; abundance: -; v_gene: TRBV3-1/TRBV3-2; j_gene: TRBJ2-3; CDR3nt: TGTGCCAGCAGCCAACAGCGGCTTAGCACAGATACGCAGTATTTT; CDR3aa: CASSQQRLSTDTQYF
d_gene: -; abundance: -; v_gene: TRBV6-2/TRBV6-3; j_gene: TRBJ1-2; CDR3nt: TGTGCCAGCAGTTACCTTGACAGGCTCGACGGCTACACCTTC; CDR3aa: CASSYLDRLDGYTF
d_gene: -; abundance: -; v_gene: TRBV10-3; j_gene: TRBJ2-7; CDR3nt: TGTGCCATCAAAAGGCCAGCTTCCCCGTACTTC; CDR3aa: CAIKRPASPYF
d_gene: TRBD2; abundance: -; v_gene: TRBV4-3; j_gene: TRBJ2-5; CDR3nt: TGCGCCAGCAGCCAAGAGGCTAGCGGGACGCCGACCCAGTACTTC; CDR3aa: CASSQEASGTPTQYF
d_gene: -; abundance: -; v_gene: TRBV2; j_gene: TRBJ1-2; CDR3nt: TGTGCCAGCAGCCCGGGGAACTATGGCTACACCTTC; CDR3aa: CASSPGNYGYTF
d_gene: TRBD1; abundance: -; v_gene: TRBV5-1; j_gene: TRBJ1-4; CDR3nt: TGCGCCAGCAGCAACGGACAGGGAAATGAAAAACTGTTTTTT; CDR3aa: CASSNGQGNEKLFF
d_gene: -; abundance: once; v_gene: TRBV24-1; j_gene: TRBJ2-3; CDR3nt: TGTGCCACCAGTGCCGAGGCGGGAAACACAGATACGCAGTATTTT; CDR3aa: CATSAEAGNTDTQYF
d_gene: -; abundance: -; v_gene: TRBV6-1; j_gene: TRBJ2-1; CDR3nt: TGTGCCAGCAGTGAATCCTGGGATGGGTACAATGAGCAGTTCTTC; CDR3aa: CASSESWDGYNEQFF
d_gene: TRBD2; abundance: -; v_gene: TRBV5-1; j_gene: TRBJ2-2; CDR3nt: TGCGCCAGCAGCACAGGACTAGCCGGGACCGGGGAGCTGTTTTTT; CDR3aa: CASSTGLAGTGELFF
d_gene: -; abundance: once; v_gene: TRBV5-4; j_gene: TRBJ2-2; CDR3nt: TGTGCCAGCAGCTTGGTTGGGAACACCGGGGAGCTGTTTTTT; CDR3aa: CASSLVGNTGELFF
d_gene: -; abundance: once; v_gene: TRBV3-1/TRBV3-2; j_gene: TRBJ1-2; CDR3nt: TGTGCCAGCAGCCGGGCCGGGAACTATGGCTACACCTTC; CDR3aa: CASSRAGNYGYTF
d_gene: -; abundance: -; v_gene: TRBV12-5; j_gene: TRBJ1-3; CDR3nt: TGTGCTAGTGGTTTTAGCTTAGGTGGAAACACCATATATTTT; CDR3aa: CASGFSLGGNTIYF
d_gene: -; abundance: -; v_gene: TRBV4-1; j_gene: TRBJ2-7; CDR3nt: TGCGCCAGCAGCCACGTAAGACAGGTTTACGAGCAGTACTTC; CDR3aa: CASSHVRQVYEQYF
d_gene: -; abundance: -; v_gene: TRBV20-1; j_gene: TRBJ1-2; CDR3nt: TGCAGTGCCGGACACTATGGCTACACCTTC; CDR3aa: CSAGHYGYTF
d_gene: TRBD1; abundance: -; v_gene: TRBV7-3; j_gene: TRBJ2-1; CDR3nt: TGTGCCAGCAGCTCTTCCGATAGACAGGGGCTAGGTCCCTCCGGTGAGCAGTTCTTC; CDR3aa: CASSSSDRQGLGPSGEQFF
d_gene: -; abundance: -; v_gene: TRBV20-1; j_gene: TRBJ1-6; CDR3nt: TGCAGTGCTAGTTTCAGCCCGGGGACTGCTAATAATTCACCCCTCCACTTT; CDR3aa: CSASFSPGTANNSPLHF
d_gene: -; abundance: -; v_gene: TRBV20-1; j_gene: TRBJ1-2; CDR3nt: TGCAGTGCGGGTGTCAACACCTTC; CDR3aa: CSAGVNTF
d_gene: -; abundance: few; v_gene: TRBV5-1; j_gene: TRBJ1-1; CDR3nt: TGCGCCAGCAGCTTTGGCACTGAAGCTTTCTTT; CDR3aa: CASSFGTEAFF
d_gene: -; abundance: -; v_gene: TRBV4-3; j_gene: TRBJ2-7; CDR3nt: TGCGCCAGCAGCCAAGATTGGGCAGACGAGCAGTACTTC; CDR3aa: CASSQDWADEQYF